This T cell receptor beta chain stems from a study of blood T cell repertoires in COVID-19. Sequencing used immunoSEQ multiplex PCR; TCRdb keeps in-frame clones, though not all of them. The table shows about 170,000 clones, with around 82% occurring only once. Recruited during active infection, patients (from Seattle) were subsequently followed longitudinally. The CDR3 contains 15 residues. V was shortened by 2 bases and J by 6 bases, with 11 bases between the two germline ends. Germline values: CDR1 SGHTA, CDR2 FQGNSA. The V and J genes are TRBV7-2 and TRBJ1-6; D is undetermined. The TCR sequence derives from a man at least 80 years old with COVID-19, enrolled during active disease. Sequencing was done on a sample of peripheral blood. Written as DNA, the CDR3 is TGTGCCAGCAGCTTACCTTGGGCTATTAATTCACCCCTCCACTTT. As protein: CASSLPWAINSPLHF.